A single sample gave rise to the 4 T cell receptor beta chains below, sequenced in a study of CD8 T cells in ankylosing spondylitis. From the 5' RACE reads, TCRdb called clonotypes with MiXCR, one entry per CDR3 protein. The data hold under 250,000 distinct CDR3 sequences, with around a tenth observed a single time. Sequenced input: blood, either unsorted or a sorted T cell fraction (not recorded which). The receptors originated from a male donor with ankylosing spondylitis or in good health (not recorded which).

In this sample, this clonotype turned up many times. The chain is built from TRBV9 and TRBJ2-6; no reliable D call. Per the germline V gene, CDR1 is SGDLS and CDR2 is YYNGEE. Trimming stripped 4 bases from V and 1 base from J, with 9 bases between. This CDR3 has 15 amino acids. Here the CDR3 reads CASSPVWSGANVLTF. DNA of the CDR3: TGTGCCAGCAGCCCGGTTTGGTCTGGGGCCAACGTCCTGACTTTC.

The sample holds many counts of this clonotype. The chain uses TRBV28 and TRBJ1-2, with D unclear. This CDR3 contains 11 residues. Germline V CDR1 and CDR2: MDHEN, SYDVKM. V was pared by 6 bases and J by 7 bases, with 9 bases between. The CDR3 loop is CASRFGRGYTF. In nucleotides, the CDR3 is TGTGCCAGCAGATTTGGACGTGGCTACACCTTC.

The CDR3 DNA is TGCGCCAGCAGAAAACGGTCCAGGGCATCTTTCCACGAGCAGTACTTC. Protein product: CASRKRSRASFHEQYF. The rearrangement links TRBV10-1 to TRBJ2-7, with a tentative D call TRBD1 (5 bases). The CDR3 consists of 16 residues. Deletions cut 6 bases from V and 5 bases from J, with 23 bases between. In germline, CDR1 is WNHNN, CDR2 SYGVQD (reference sequence).

This clonotype came up many times. V is TRBV10-3 and J is TRBJ2-7; 13 bases are shared with TRBD2. The ends lost 3 bases at V and 2 bases at J; junction bases unmatched: 4. CDR1 is ENHRY, CDR2 SYGVKD, per germline. The CDR3 length is 16 residues. CDR3 residues: CAISEPTSGRTYEQYF. DNA of the CDR3: TGTGCCATCAGTGAACCGACTAGCGGGAGGACCTACGAGCAGTACTTC.